This entry concerns a single T cell receptor (beta chain). Its antigen is unknown. UMIs and a universal primer site were added when TCR cDNA was made by 5'RACE template switching. TCRdb re-called the 5' RACE reads with MiXCR, one entry per CDR3 protein. The table lists some 400,000 distinct CDR3 sequences, 6.2% of them singletons. The entry originates in a study of T cells after yellow fever vaccination. Whole-study context: Fractions of limited cellularity were prepared by means of SMART-Seq v4 Ultra Low Input.

Study results and caveats: A small proportion of clonotypes was detected in both the CD4 and CD8 compartments. Reappearing after the booster were most of the clones from primary vaccination (about 96% CD4, 85% to 90% CD8).

The CDR3 has 14 residues. From germline, CDR1 is DFQATT and CDR2 SNEGSKA (reference sequence). Trimming pared 1 base from V and 2 bases from J, leaving 6 bases between. The sequence was obtained from a man younger than 45 who received the YFV17D yellow fever vaccine. The rearrangement links TRBV20-1 to TRBJ2-6; possible D gene TRBD1, 5 bases. The sequences come from PBMCs, collected 5 days after the yellow fever booster vaccination. The CDR3 DNA sequence: TGCAGTGCTAGAGGGGGCGCTGGGGCCAACGTCCTGACTTTC. It specifies CSARGGAGANVLTF.